These T cell receptor beta chains were read from a single sample in a study of post-analysis software for immune sequencing data. MiXCR, run by TCRdb on the PCR reads, gives a single entry per CDR3 protein. The sample contains some 690,000 distinct CDR3 sequences, roughly 27% of which appear only once. Sequencing input: blood. The origin of the receptors is a girl between 5 and 17 years old with multiple sclerosis. Both conserved end residues are part of each CDR3. A D gene is named only where the DNA matches it firmly. The size of a clone is reported for some rows only, either as once, few or many, or as a class for expanded clones.

clone size,J gene,V gene,D gene,CDR3 DNA,CDR3 protein
many,TRBJ2-1,TRBV9,NA,TGTGCCAGCAGCGGAGATGAGCAGTTCTTC,CASSGDEQFF
NA,TRBJ2-3,TRBV6-5,TRBD2,TGTGCCAGCAGTTACCTACTAGCGGGAGGCACAGATACGCAGTATTTT,CASSYLLAGGTDTQYF
few,TRBJ1-1,TRBV4-1,TRBD1,TGCGCCAGCAGCCAAGGACAGGGGGCGATCGTAGACACTGAAGCTTTCTTT,CASSQGQGAIVDTEAFF
many,TRBJ2-7,TRBV29-1,NA,TGCAGCGTTGGGACCCGAGGTTCCGAGCAGTACTTC,CSVGTRGSEQYF
NA,TRBJ2-3,TRBV4-3,TRBD2,TGCGCCAGCAGCCAAGATCAGGGTCGGGGGGCGCAGTATTTT,CASSQDQGRGAQYF
few,TRBJ2-3,TRBV3-1,NA,TGTGCCAGCAGCCAAGCCAGTGGGCGAGGCTCAGATACGCAGTATTTT,CASSQASGRGSDTQYF
NA,TRBJ2-7,TRBV13,NA,TGTACCAGCAGCCCGGGACGGAGGGGTCACGAGCAGTACTTC,CTSSPGRRGHEQYF
few,TRBJ2-7,TRBV20-1,NA,TGCAGTGCTCGAGGTGGGGGGATTCGAGCAAAGCAGTACTTC,CSARGGGIRAKQYF
NA,TRBJ2-5,TRBV20-1,NA,TGCAGTGCTAGAGATGTAAGGAGGCAAGAGACCCAGTACTTC,CSARDVRRQETQYF
few,TRBJ2-1,TRBV10-3,NA,TGTGCCATCAGTGAGTCGGTAGATGTAGAGTTCTTC,CAISESVDVEFF
few,TRBJ2-1,TRBV5-1,NA,TGCGCCAGCAGCTGGGGCGTAGGGGCCTCCTACAATGAGCAGTTCTTC,CASSWGVGASYNEQFF
NA,TRBJ2-5,TRBV5-1,TRBD2,TGCGCCAGCAGCCGGGTGACTAGCGACTTGCCTAGAGAGACCCAGTACTTC,CASSRVTSDLPRETQYF
few,TRBJ1-6,TRBV20-1,NA,TGCAGTGCTAGTGGCCGGGACACTAGTCTTGCCACCCTCCACTTT,CSASGRDTSLATLHF
many,TRBJ2-7,TRBV7-2,NA,TGTGCCAGCAGCTTAGTTGGGACACCAACCTCCTACGAGCAGTACTTC,CASSLVGTPTSYEQYF
NA,TRBJ2-3,TRBV7-7,TRBD2,TGTGCTAGCAGCCCGAGAGAACTAGCGGTAACAGATACGCAGTATTTT,CASSPRELAVTDTQYF
few,TRBJ1-5,TRBV28,NA,TGTGCCAGCAGGGCAGGGGCTAAGCCCCAGCATTTT,CASRAGAKPQHF
NA,TRBJ2-3,TRBV20-1,TRBD2,TGCAGTGTCGGACTAGCGGGAGTGACGCAGTATTTT,CSVGLAGVTQYF
few,TRBJ2-4,TRBV28,TRBD2,TGTGCCAGCAGACAACTAGCGGGAGGAGGGGAGCAGTACTTC,CASRQLAGGGEQYF
few,TRBJ2-5,TRBV28,NA,TGTGCCAGCAGTTTAATAACGAGCGGGGAGACCCAGTACTTC,CASSLITSGETQYF
NA,TRBJ1-1,TRBV20-1,NA,TGCAGTGCAAGATTAACGGGCCGACTGAACACTGAAGCTTTCTTT,CSARLTGRLNTEAFF
few,TRBJ2-3,TRBV4-3,NA,TGCGCCAGCAGCCAAGAGGTTTGGAGCCATCCCCGGGATACGCAGTATTTT,CASSQEVWSHPRDTQYF
few,TRBJ1-4,TRBV6-5,NA,TGTGCCACCGGGATGACGTCAACTAATGAAAAACTGTTTTTT,CATGMTSTNEKLFF
NA,TRBJ2-7,TRBV20-1,TRBD1,TGCAGTGCCCTGCGACAGGGCTATACCTACGAGCAGTACTTC,CSALRQGYTYEQYF
NA,TRBJ1-4,TRBV12-3/TRBV12-4,NA,TGTGCCAGCAGTATCCGACAGGCCTTCTATGAAAAACTGTTTTTT,CASSIRQAFYEKLFF
few,TRBJ1-5,TRBV6-5,NA,TGTGCCAGCAGCCAATCCGGGGGCAATCAGCCCCAGCATTTT,CASSQSGGNQPQHF
many,TRBJ2-7,TRBV20-1,TRBD2,TGCAGTGCTCCACGACTAGCGGACACCCCTGGCGAGCAGTACTTC,CSAPRLADTPGEQYF
few,TRBJ2-1,TRBV5-6,TRBD2,TGTGCCAGCAGCTCAAGGACTAGCACGAGCTCCTACAATGAGCAGTTCTTC,CASSSRTSTSSYNEQFF
NA,TRBJ2-3,TRBV25-1,NA,TGTGCCAGCAGTGAATCACGGCAGGGAGGCACAGATACGCAGTATTTT,CASSESRQGGTDTQYF
NA,TRBJ2-5,TRBV20-1,NA,TGCAGTGCTAGATATGACCCGCGGGAGACCCAGTACTTC,CSARYDPRETQYF
few,TRBJ1-4,TRBV5-1,NA,TGCGCCAGCAGGCGGGCCCAGCCACGAGAGAATGAAAAACTGTTTTTT,CASRRAQPRENEKLFF
NA,TRBJ2-5,TRBV5-6,NA,TGTGTCAGCAGCTTGGCCATGGACGGGACCTGGGGGAGAGAGACCCAGTACTTC,CVSSLAMDGTWGRETQYF
few,TRBJ2-5,TRBV20-1,TRBD2,TGCAGTGCCCGCCCGACTAGCGGGGCAGAGACCCAGTACTTC,CSARPTSGAETQYF
NA,TRBJ2-1,TRBV29-1,TRBD2,TGCAGCGTTGAAGATCACCCGGGAGGTCGCTACAATGAGCAGTTCTTC,CSVEDHPGGRYNEQFF
NA,TRBJ1-5,TRBV15,NA,TGTGCCACCAGCAGGGGACGGGAAAATAGCAATCAGCCCCAGCATTTT,CATSRGRENSNQPQHF
few,TRBJ1-1,TRBV7-9,NA,TGTGCCAGCACAAATGAGGGAGAAGCTTTCTTT,CASTNEGEAFF
NA,TRBJ2-7,TRBV5-1,TRBD2,TGCGCCAGCAGCTCGGGACTAGCGGTGACCTACGAGCAGTACTTC,CASSSGLAVTYEQYF
few,TRBJ2-7,TRBV7-9,TRBD1,TGTGCCAGCAGCTTAGGGGGCAGGGGGAATACGTACTTC,CASSLGGRGNTYF
NA,TRBJ2-7,TRBV20-1,NA,TGCAGTGCTAGAGCCTCGACTAGGAGGAATGAGCAGTACTTC,CSARASTRRNEQYF
few,TRBJ2-3,TRBV29-1,TRBD2,TGCAGCGTTAGCGGGATTAGCACAGATACGCAGTATTTT,CSVSGISTDTQYF
NA,TRBJ1-4,TRBV27,NA,TGTGCCAGCGGTCGGGCCCGGGGTGCAACTAATAAAAAACTGTTTTTT,CASGRARGATNKKLFF
NA,TRBJ2-1,TRBV5-1,NA,TGCGCCAGCAGACCCGGGGAGCACCCAAGCTCCTACAATGAGCAGTTCTTC,CASRPGEHPSSYNEQFF
few,TRBJ1-2,TRBV7-2,TRBD1,TGTGCCAGCAGCTTAGTGGGGACAGGACCCTATGGCTACACCTTC,CASSLVGTGPYGYTF
NA,TRBJ1-5,TRBV5-1,TRBD1,TGCGCCAGCAGCGAGGGACAGGGGGGGACACCCCAGCATTTT,CASSEGQGGTPQHF
few,TRBJ2-5,TRBV6-6,TRBD1,TGTGCCAGCAGTTACTGGGGGACAGAAGAGACCCAGTACTTC,CASSYWGTEETQYF
NA,TRBJ2-3,TRBV5-1,TRBD2,TGCGCCAGCAGCTTCGGGACTAGCGGGAGTAGCACAGATACGCAGTATTTT,CASSFGTSGSSTDTQYF
NA,TRBJ1-1,TRBV12-3/TRBV12-4,NA,TGTGCCAGCAGTTTAAACAGTCTTATGAACACTGAAGCTTTCTTT,CASSLNSLMNTEAFF
NA,TRBJ2-1,TRBV28,TRBD1,TGTGCCAGCAGTTTATGGGGAGGACAGGGGGACAATGAGCAGTTCTTC,CASSLWGGQGDNEQFF
NA,TRBJ2-7,TRBV20-1,TRBD1,TGCAGTGCTAACCTCTACGTTATTACAGGGGCCGAGCAGTACTTC,CSANLYVITGAEQYF
NA,TRBJ1-1,TRBV7-2,NA,TGTGCCAGCAGCCCCCGCCCTAGAGCGCCGGTGAACACTGAAGCTTTCTTT,CASSPRPRAPVNTEAFF
many,TRBJ2-5,TRBV20-1,TRBD2,TGCAGTGCTAGTAGACTAGCGGGAGCGTATGAGACCCAGTACTTC,CSASRLAGAYETQYF
NA,TRBJ2-1,TRBV18,NA,TGTGCCAGCTCACCTCCCAACTTGAATGAGCAGTTCTTC,CASSPPNLNEQFF
few,TRBJ1-2,TRBV9,NA,TGTGCCAGCAGCGTAGGGGGGGACGGCTATGGCTACACCTTC,CASSVGGDGYGYTF
NA,TRBJ2-2,TRBV7-8,NA,TGTGCCAGCAGCTTTTTCCGGGCAGGGATCGGCGGGGAGCTGTTTTTT,CASSFFRAGIGGELFF